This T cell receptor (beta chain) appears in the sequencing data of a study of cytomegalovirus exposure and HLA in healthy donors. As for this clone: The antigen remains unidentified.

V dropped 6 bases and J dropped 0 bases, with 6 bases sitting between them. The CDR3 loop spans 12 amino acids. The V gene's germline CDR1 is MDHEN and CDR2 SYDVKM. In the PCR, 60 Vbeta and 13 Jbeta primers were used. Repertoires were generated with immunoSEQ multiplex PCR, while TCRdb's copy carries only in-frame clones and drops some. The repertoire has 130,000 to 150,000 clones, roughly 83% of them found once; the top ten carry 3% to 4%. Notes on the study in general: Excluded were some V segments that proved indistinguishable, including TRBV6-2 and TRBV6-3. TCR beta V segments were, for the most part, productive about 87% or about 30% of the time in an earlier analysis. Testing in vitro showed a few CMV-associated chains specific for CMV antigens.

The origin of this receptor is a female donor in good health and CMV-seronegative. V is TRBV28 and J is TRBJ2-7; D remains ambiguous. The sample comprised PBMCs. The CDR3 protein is CASRAYSYEQYF. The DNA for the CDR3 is TGTGCCAGCAGGGCTTACTCCTACGAGCAGTACTTC.